The 19 T cell receptor beta chains given below trace back to one sample, sequenced in a study of CXCR3-negative and CXCR3-positive naive CD8 T cells. These receptors are not linked to any known antigen. UMI-labeled 5' RACE yielded the TRB cDNA libraries. For each CDR3 protein, TCRdb gives one entry from its re-call of the 5' RACE reads, without DNA. The sample table includes about 120,000 distinct CDR3 sequences. Study-level points and caveats: Hydrophobicity of TRB CDR3s was greater in CXCR3-positive naive cells than in CXCR3-negative naive cells.

The specimen was naive CXCR3+ CD8+ T cells from blood. As to subset: CD45RO-CCR7+CD27+CD95- naive CD8+ T cells expressing CXCR3 (TNR3+). These receptors were taken from a human donor in good health. Some clones in this sample may be carry-over from other donors' samples.

The rearrangement joins TRBV28 to TRBJ2-7; TCRdb gives TRBD2 as the D gene, but with no DNA this cannot be confirmed. The CDR3 totals 16 residues. Germline V lookup: CDR1 MDHEN, CDR2 SYDVKM. The CDR3 region is CASSPSTSGPSYEQYF.

The CDR3 protein is CAISGTPEGAKNIQYF. The rearrangement uses TRBV10-3 and TRBJ2-4; checking the TCRdb D call of TRBD2 is not possible without DNA. Germline V gene data show CDR1 as ENHRY and CDR2 as SYGVKD. This CDR3 spans 16 amino acids.

The chain has TRBV7-9 and TRBJ2-3. The CDR3 has 13 amino acids. Germline lookup yields CDR1 SEHNR and CDR2 FQNEAQ (reference sequence). CDR3 amino acids: CASSLGIGDTQYF.

V gene TRBV4-3 combines with J gene TRBJ2-7; TCRdb returns TRBD1, unconfirmable since there is no DNA. CDR3 length: 13 amino acids. The germline gives CDR1 LGHNA, CDR2 YSLEER. The CDR3: CASSPSSRDEQYF.

The V gene is TRBV28, the J gene TRBJ2-5; TCRdb returns TRBD1, unconfirmable since there is no DNA. The CDR3 totals 13 residues. Germline CDR1 reads MDHEN; CDR2 reads SYDVKM. CDR3 region: CASSSTAEETQYF.

The rearrangement uses TRBV6-4 and TRBJ2-7; TCRdb picks TRBD1, but there is no DNA to check that call. The CDR3 totals 13 residues. Germline loops: CDR1 MRHNA, CDR2 SNTAGT. CDR3 sequence: CASTEGDTHEQYF.

J is TRBJ2-7 and V is TRBV27. Per germline, CDR1 MNHEY and CDR2 SMNVEV (reference sequence). CDR3 length: 13 residues. The CDR3 here is CASSLSVQYEQYF.

This rearrangement joins TRBV28 to TRBJ2-5; TCRdb's D call of TRBD2 is untestable without DNA. The CDR3 has 15 amino acids. Per the germline V gene, CDR1 is MDHEN and CDR2 is SYDVKM. This CDR3 is CASSLYIAGGETQYF. The whole variable domain, filled in from reference TRBV28 and TRBJ2-5, reads DVKVTQSSRYLVKRTGEKVFLECVQDMDHENMFWYRQDPGLGLRLIYFSYDVKMKEKGDIPEGYSVSREKKERFSLILESASTNQTSMYLCASSLYIAGGETQYFGPGTRLLVL.

The chain uses TRBV3-1 and TRBJ2-2. Per the germline V gene, CDR1 is LGHDT and CDR2 is YNNKEL (reference sequence). This CDR3 has 14 amino acids. The CDR3 loop is CASSQGWGTGELFF.

The chain has TRBV28 and TRBJ2-7; the D gene TCRdb calls, TRBD1, cannot be checked with no DNA. Germline V gene sequence: CDR1 MDHEN, CDR2 SYDVKM. This CDR3 has 15 amino acids. The CDR3 is CATEGDRGTSYEQYF.

The chain is built from TRBV15 and TRBJ2-1; with no DNA, the TCRdb D assignment of TRBD2 cannot be verified. Looked up from germline, CDR1 is LNHNV and CDR2 is YYDKDF (reference sequence). The CDR3 sequence is 15 residues long. CDR3 sequence: CATSRVGGRVAEQFF.

The CDR3 loop is CASSLGAEAFF. The chain links TRBV12-3 or TRBV12-4 to TRBJ1-1. The CDR3 is made up of 11 amino acids.

The CDR3 reads CSVSAGTFYEQYF. The rearrangement uses TRBV29-1 and TRBJ2-7. In germline, CDR1 is SQVTM, CDR2 ANQGSEA. The CDR3 length is 13 residues.

The J gene is TRBJ2-7, the V gene TRBV3-1. The CDR3 consists of 14 residues. The germline V gene has CDR1 LGHDT and CDR2 YNNKEL (reference sequence). CDR3: CASPRRDSSYEQYF.

This chain links TRBV7-9 with TRBJ2-7; TCRdb lists TRBD1, though no DNA is available to test this call. The CDR3 length is 13 residues. Germline CDR1 and CDR2: SEHNR and FQNEAQ (reference sequence). This chain's CDR3 is CASSRDRLSEQYF.

The V and J genes are TRBV5-6 and TRBJ1-5. This CDR3 is built from 15 residues. CDR1 and CDR2 (germline): SGHDT, YYEEEE. The CDR3 sequence: CASSPRWDSNQPQHF.

The chain couples TRBV24-1 to TRBJ2-3. This CDR3 is 13 amino acids long. CDR1 and CDR2 (germline): KGHDR, SFDVKD. The CDR3 sequence is CATSELRGSAQYF.

Here the CDR3 reads CASSQRDRDFNYGYTF. The chain uses TRBV6-6 and TRBJ1-2; TCRdb outputs TRBD1, but without DNA this stays unchecked. Germline V gene sequence: CDR1 MNHNY, CDR2 SVGAGI (reference sequence). The CDR3 totals 16 residues.

The chain recombines TRBV4-3 with TRBJ2-5. Germline V CDR1 and CDR2: LGHNA, YSLEER. This CDR3 region has 16 residues. The CDR3 protein is CASSRLLDGDQETQYF.